This passage covers 30 T cell receptor beta chains from one sample sequenced in a study of blood T cells in healthy people across ages. PCR was performed a second time for 7 to 11 cycles using a sample-barcoded 5' primer and a J-beta primer mix. TCRdb reprocessed the 5' RACE reads via MiXCR and lists one record per CDR3 protein. The profile shows fewer than 950,000 distinct CDR3 sequences, about 55% of them singletons. Sequenced sample: blood. The receptors derive from an elderly man in good health.

In its sample, this clonotype was seen a few times. The chain is built from TRBV9 and TRBJ2-6; D unresolved. The CDR3 has 18 residues. V was cut by 0 bases and J by 2 bases, with 15 bases left in between. The V gene's germline CDR1 is SGDLS and CDR2 YYNGEE. The CDR3 here is CASSVEVSTIPGANVLTF. The CDR3 DNA reads TGTGCCAGCAGCGTAGAAGTTTCCACTATCCCTGGGGCCAACGTCCTGACTTTC.

This clonotype occurred once. The V and J genes are TRBV6-1 and TRBJ2-5; perhaps TRBD1 as D (6 bases). The J call may be incorrect, as the DNA end agrees better with TRBJ2-7. The CDR3 length is 11 residues. Germline V gives CDR1 MNHNS, CDR2 SASEGT. The CDR3 nucleotides read TGTGCCAGCAGACAGGGAAACGAGCAGTACTTC. It is translated as CASRQGNEQYF.

A few counts support this clonotype. The chain couples TRBV27 to TRBJ2-1, with D uncertain. V lost 5 bases and J lost 5, with 13 bases in between. Germline CDR1 reads MNHEY; CDR2 reads SMNVEV (reference sequence). The CDR3 is 14 residues long. The CDR3 DNA sequence: TGTGCCAGCAGTCCCGGTGGCGGAAACAATGAGCAGTTCTTC. Protein product: CASSPGGGNNEQFF.

This chain uses TRBV14 with TRBJ2-6, with D hard to call. CDR1 SGHDN and CDR2 FVKESK come from the germline V gene. Between the trimmed V and J ends, which lost 4 bases and 1 base, there was a span of 11 bases. This CDR3 is built from 16 residues. DNA of the CDR3: TGTGCCAGCAGCCTACCTTTTGGATCTGGGGCCAACGTCCTGACTTTC. Translated: CASSLPFGSGANVLTF.

This rearrangement joins TRBV20-1 to TRBJ2-3, with a tentative D call TRBD2 (5 bases). Trimming took 6 bases from V and 0 from J, leaving 16 bases between them. Germline values: CDR1 DFQATT, CDR2 SNEGSKA (reference sequence). The length of the CDR3 is 15 residues. The CDR3 is CSAAFLSSSTDTQYF. CDR3 in DNA: TGCAGTGCCGCGTTCCTGTCTAGCAGCACAGATACGCAGTATTTT.

The CDR3 loop reads CASSLAQGGLNSNQPQHF. The CDR3 DNA reads TGTGCCAGCAGCTTAGCGCAAGGAGGGCTCAATAGCAATCAGCCCCAGCATTTT. The chain uses TRBV7-9 and TRBJ1-5; no reliable D call. Germline CDR1 reads SEHNR; CDR2 reads FQNEAQ (reference sequence). The CDR3 consists of 18 residues. V dropped 0 bases and J dropped 0 bases, with 15 bases sitting between them.

This chain uses TRBV5-1 with TRBJ2-7, with 10 bases that match TRBD2. The germline CDR1 and CDR2 sequences are SGHRS and YFSETQ. V shed 5 bases, J shed 3 bases, and the junction held 11 bases outside the gene matches. CDR3 length equals 16 residues. The CDR3 spells CASRRAAGGQSYEQYF. In nucleotides, the CDR3 is TGCGCCAGCAGGAGGGCAGCGGGAGGGCAGAGCTACGAGCAGTACTTC. Variable domain in full (rest from reference TRBV5-1 and TRBJ2-7): KAGVTQTPRYLIKTRGQQVTLSCSPISGHRSVSWYQQTPGQGLQFLFEYFSETQRNKGNFPGRFSGRQFSNSRSEMNVSTLELGDSALYLCASRRAAGGQSYEQYFGPGTRLTVT.

This clonotype turned up a few times. V and J are TRBV5-6 and TRBJ1-2; unclear D gene. The V and J ends lost 4 bases and 2 bases respectively, with 9 bases between them. This CDR3 is 13 amino acids long. Germline values: CDR1 SGHDT, CDR2 YYEEEE. The CDR3 spells CASSRTRNYGYTF. In DNA form, the CDR3 reads TGTGCCAGCAGCCGGACCCGCAACTATGGCTACACCTTC.

This clonotype was found a few times. DNA of the CDR3: TGTGCCAGCAACCGCGGGAGCCCCGTGGATGAGCAGTTCTTC. Translated, it gives CASNRGSPVDEQFF. The V and J genes are TRBV9 and TRBJ2-1; 7 bases map to TRBD2. Germline CDR1 is SGDLS and CDR2 is YYNGEE. V gave up 6 bases and J gave up 8 bases; unmatched junction bases: 11. The CDR3 is 14 amino acids.

The rearrangement uses TRBV5-1 and TRBJ2-5, with D perhaps matching TRBD1 (6 bases). V shed 4 bases and J shed 0 bases, with 13 bases lying between them. From germline, CDR1 is SGHRS and CDR2 YFSETQ. CDR3 length: 15 residues. CDR3 DNA sequence: TGCGCCAGCAGCCACATAGGACAGTACCAAGAGACCCAGTACTTC. Translating gives CASSHIGQYQETQYF.

The V call is TRBV20-1, the J call TRBJ1-5; possibly TRBD1 for D (5 bases). CDR3 size: 15 residues. V lost 2 bases and J 2 bases, leaving 13 bases between the germline ends. Germline CDR1 reads DFQATT; CDR2 reads SNEGSKA (reference sequence). Written as DNA, the CDR3 is TGCAGTGCTAGAATGGGGGAAGAGGGCAATCAGCCCCAGCATTTT. This gives the protein CSARMGEEGNQPQHF.

The chain carries TRBV20-1 and TRBJ2-1; TRBD2 agrees at 12 bases. The CDR3 extends over 16 amino acids. Germline CDR1 is DFQATT and CDR2 is SNEGSKA (reference sequence). With V trimmed by 6 bases and J by 4 bases, 10 bases remained unmatched. CDR3 protein: CSAHSSGRASYNEQFF. The CDR3 DNA is TGCAGTGCACACTCTAGCGGGAGGGCGAGTTACAATGAGCAGTTCTTC.

This rearrangement joins TRBV6-4 to TRBJ2-6; possible D gene TRBD1, 5 bases. V was shortened by 4 bases and J by 4 bases, with 8 bases between the two germline ends. CDR3 length: 14 amino acids. Germline V gene lookup returns CDR1 MRHNA and CDR2 SNTAGT. The CDR3 DNA sequence: TGTGCCAGCAGTGCGCAGGGAGGGGCCAACGTCCTGACTTTC. Translated: CASSAQGGANVLTF.

This clonotype was recorded a few times. This chain uses TRBV6-1 with TRBJ1-6; unclear D gene. The CDR3 covers 14 residues. Trimming cost V 1 base and J 9 bases, with 10 bases left between them. CDR1 is MNHNS, CDR2 SASEGT, per germline. The CDR3 DNA reads TGTGCCAGCAGTGAAGTGGCAGCGGTTTCACCCCTCCACTTT. Translated: CASSEVAAVSPLHF.

V usage is TRBV7-2 and J usage is TRBJ2-4; D unclear. The V end lost 1 base, the J end lost 3 bases, and 7 bases lay between the germline ends. The CDR3 length is 14 residues. Germline V CDR1 and CDR2: SGHTA, FQGNSA. The CDR3 region is CASSLGEVKNIQYF. DNA for the CDR3: TGTGCCAGCAGCTTAGGGGAAGTCAAAAACATTCAGTACTTC.

The V call is TRBV7-2, the J call TRBJ2-3, with D tentatively TRBD2 (6 bases). Germline V lookup: CDR1 SGHTA, CDR2 FQGNSA. Trimming left V 2 bases short and J 14 bases short, with 20 bases between. This CDR3 is 14 amino acids long. CDR3 bases: TGTGCCAGCAGCTTATCGGGGGATAGCAGATACGCGTATTTT. Protein: CASSLSGDSRYAYF.

V gene TRBV7-8 combines with J gene TRBJ2-7; 7 bases agree with TRBD2. This CDR3 is 17 amino acids long. From germline, CDR1 is SGHVS and CDR2 FQNEAQ. V lost 1 base, J lost 4 bases, and 13 bases stayed unmatched. CDR3 nucleotide sequence: TGTGCCAGCAGCTTAGACGAAGTGACTAGCTCATATTACGAGCAGTACTTC. This gives the protein CASSLDEVTSSYYEQYF.

The chain employs TRBV7-9 and TRBJ2-6; the D is unclear. In germline, CDR1 is SEHNR, CDR2 FQNEAQ (reference sequence). There are 15 residues in the CDR3. Trimming removed 5 bases at V and 4 bases at J, with 12 bases between. CDR3 region: CASSPNLSGANVLTF. The CDR3 DNA is TGTGCCAGCAGCCCTAATCTTTCCGGGGCCAACGTCCTGACTTTC. Full variable domain (rest looked up from reference TRBV7-9 and TRBJ2-6): DTGVSQNPRHKITKRGQNVTFRCDPISEHNRLYWYRQTLGQGPEFLTYFQNEAQLEKSRLLSDRFSAERPKGSFSTLEIQRTEQGDSAMYLCASSPNLSGANVLTFGAGSRLTVL.

V usage is TRBV27 and J usage is TRBJ2-7, with 11 positions matching TRBD2. The CDR3 runs 15 residues. Per the germline V gene, CDR1 is MNHEY and CDR2 is SMNVEV (reference sequence). Losses at the gene ends were 4 bases for V and 5 bases for J; bases not matched to a gene: 7. Here the CDR3 reads CASSYSLAGANEQYF. The CDR3 region has the DNA TGTGCCAGCAGTTATTCACTAGCGGGAGCCAACGAGCAGTACTTC.

This rearrangement joins TRBV18 to TRBJ2-7; TRBD1 might be the D (5 bases). This CDR3 is 14 amino acids long. Per the germline V gene, CDR1 is KGHSH and CDR2 is LQKENI. The ends were cut back, 0 bases at V and 7 bases at J, with 13 bases in the middle. CDR3 region: CASSPPVGANEQYF. DNA for the CDR3: TGTGCCAGCTCACCACCGGTTGGGGCAAATGAGCAGTACTTC.

The chain recombines TRBV18 with TRBJ1-1; no firm D call. The CDR3 runs to 16 residues. The V gene's germline CDR1 is KGHSH and CDR2 LQKENI. V lost 0 bases, J lost 1 base, and 12 bases lay in between. CDR3 sequence: CASSPPSVGRNTEAFF. In nucleotides, the CDR3 is TGTGCCAGCTCACCACCGAGCGTGGGCAGGAACACTGAAGCTTTCTTT.

This clonotype was counted a single time. The chain combines TRBV19 with TRBJ2-3; 8 bases fit TRBD1. The germline CDR1 and CDR2 sequences are LNHDA and SQIVND (reference sequence). The CDR3 covers 15 residues. The junction had 2 bases not matched to a gene; V was cut back by 3 bases and J by 0 bases. CDR3 region: CASSIGQGSTDTQYF. CDR3 DNA: TGTGCCAGTAGTATCGGACAGGGTAGCACAGATACGCAGTATTTT.

This chain links TRBV5-1 with TRBJ2-7, with TRBD2 identical over 10 bases. The J segment lost 4 bases and the V segment lost 5 bases, leaving 9 bases of the junction unmatched. From germline, CDR1 is SGHRS and CDR2 YFSETQ. This CDR3 comprises 15 residues. The CDR3, as DNA: TGCGCCAGCAGAGTTCTAGCGGGAGACCCATACGAGCAGTACGTC. Translated: CASRVLAGDPYEQYV.

This clonotype has at least ten counts. This chain connects TRBV6-6 to TRBJ2-5; D gene ambiguous. Germline assignment: CDR1 MNHNY and CDR2 SVGAGI (reference sequence). V dropped 2 bases and J dropped 5 bases, with 12 bases sitting between them. The CDR3 length is 14 residues. DNA of the CDR3: TGTGCCAGCAGTTACGACCACCTCGGGGAGACCCAGTACTTC. Encoded protein: CASSYDHLGETQYF.

The rearrangement joins TRBV20-1 to TRBJ2-5; 7 positions agree with TRBD2. The CDR3 is made up of 14 amino acids. The V gene's germline CDR1 is DFQATT and CDR2 SNEGSKA (reference sequence). Trimming took 5 bases from V and 11 from J; bases not matched to a gene: 17. As DNA, the CDR3 is TGCAGTGCTGAATGGCGGGAGACCTACAATGAGCAGTACTTC. Translation gives CSAEWRETYNEQYF.

V gene TRBV10-3 combines with J gene TRBJ1-2, with D possibly TRBD1 on 5 matching bases. From germline, CDR1 is ENHRY and CDR2 SYGVKD. The CDR3 sequence is 14 residues long. V lost 8 bases and J lost 5, with 18 bases in between. Here the CDR3 DNA reads TGTGCCATCCGCCAGAGGGGTCCCCTTTATGGCTACACCTTC. Protein sequence: CAIRQRGPLYGYTF.

V and J are TRBV6-5 and TRBJ2-7; TRBD1 matches at 7 bases. Germline CDR1 reads MNHEY; CDR2 reads SVGAGI. Trimming took 5 bases from V and 7 from J; bases not matched to a gene: 11. The CDR3 length is 14 residues. The CDR3 loop reads CASSRGQASTEQYF. CDR3 bases: TGTGCCAGCAGTCGCGGACAGGCCTCCACGGAGCAGTACTTC.

This clonotype appeared a single time. The rearrangement uses TRBV18 and TRBJ1-5; D remains ambiguous. Germline V gene data show CDR1 as KGHSH and CDR2 as LQKENI. The CDR3 is 13 residues long. V was shortened by 3 bases and J by 4 bases, with 7 bases between the two germline ends. The CDR3 sequence: CASSPDINQPQHF. The CDR3 nucleotides read TGTGCCAGCTCACCTGATATTAATCAGCCCCAGCATTTT. Full variable domain (missing parts from reference TRBV18 and TRBJ1-5): NAGVMQNPRHLVRRRGQEARLRCSPMKGHSHVYWYRQLPEEGLKFMVYLQKENIIDESGMPKERFSAEFPKEGPSILRIQQVVRGDSAAYFCASSPDINQPQHFGDGTRLSIL.

V usage is TRBV25-1 and J usage is TRBJ1-2; 12 positions agree with TRBD1. This CDR3 is 16 amino acids long. From germline, CDR1 is MGHDK and CDR2 SYGVNS. Trimming at V came to 1 base and at J to 2 bases, leaving 2 bases not matched to a gene. CDR3 coding DNA: TGTGCCAGCAGTGAATCCGGGACAGGGGGCAACTATGGCTACACCTTC. It specifies CASSESGTGGNYGYTF.

The chain recombines TRBV27 with TRBJ2-2; D possibly matches TRBD1 or TRBD2 (5 bases each). Germline CDR1 and CDR2: MNHEY and SMNVEV (reference sequence). This CDR3 has 15 residues. The V end was cut by 5 bases, the J end by 4 bases, with 14 bases between. The chain's CDR3 is CASSAPGRGTGELFF. Here the CDR3 DNA reads TGTGCCAGCAGTGCCCCGGGGCGAGGCACCGGGGAGCTGTTTTTT.